This record covers a single T cell receptor (beta chain). The antigen is undetermined. The data were taken from a study of Ad26.COV2.S vaccination and SARS-CoV-2 variants. Overall study context: Participant was drawn from the COV1001 Ad26.COV2.S trial arm. Administration of Ad26.COV2.S was intramuscular, either once or twice 56 days apart.

Treatment reported: roughly 20 received Ad26.COV2.S at low or high dose, single or two shots; 5 received placebo; per-sample allocation not given. At day 63 after the first vaccine or placebo injection, samples were drawn. Produced via immunoSEQ multiplex PCR; TCRdb's table is partial and in-frame only. The repertoire holds 300,000 to 350,000 clones, with about 90% as singletons. General observations from the study: While placebo recipients had lower spike-specific TCR breadth, vaccine recipients had more.

V trimming: 2 bases; J trimming: 8 bases; junction bases outside the gene matches: 5. Germline values: CDR1 KGHSH, CDR2 LQKENI. The CDR3 is 14 residues long. The receptor's source is a person aged 18-60 years who received the Ad26.COV2.S COVID-19 vaccine or a placebo. The rearrangement joins TRBV18 to TRBJ1-4; the match to TRBD1 covers 7 bases. The input for sequencing was peripheral blood, taken in a trial of Ad26.COV2.S vaccine versus placebo. The CDR3 DNA sequence: TGTGCCAGCTCACCATCACAGGGGAACGAAAAACTGTTTTTT. Protein product: CASSPSQGNEKLFF.